This passage covers 24 T cell receptor beta chains from one sample sequenced in a study of T cell responses to AZD1222 COVID-19 vaccine. Profiling relied on immunoSEQ multiplex PCR, and the TCRdb table lists in-frame clones only, not all of them. The sample carries around 120,000 clones, more than 85% recorded once. The source was peripheral blood, collected on day 0 of AZD1222 vaccination. These TCRs come from an adult in good health.

The chain carries TRBV6-5 and TRBJ1-3; D gene uncertain. The CDR3 runs to 16 residues. Trimming cost V 0 bases and J 0 bases, with 9 bases left between them. Germline CDR1 MNHEY, CDR2 SVGAGI. This CDR3 reads CASSYSGPLSGNTIYF. The CDR3, as DNA: TGTGCCAGCAGTTACTCCGGGCCACTCTCTGGAAACACCATATATTTT.

The chain carries TRBV27 and TRBJ2-7; 8 bases fit TRBD1. The CDR3 spans 18 residues. Losses at the gene ends were 4 bases for V and 0 bases for J; bases not matched to a gene: 14. Germline V gene lookup returns CDR1 MNHEY and CDR2 SMNVEV (reference sequence). CDR3 protein: CASSSKLSGQVSSYEQYF. The CDR3 DNA reads as TGTGCCAGCAGTTCCAAACTATCGGGACAGGTGTCCTCCTACGAGCAGTACTTC.

V gene TRBV12-5 combines with J gene TRBJ2-1, with TRBD2 matching over 11 bases. Unmatched junction bases numbered 4, after V lost 0 bases and J lost 0 bases. There are 18 residues in the CDR3. In germline, CDR1 is LGHNT, CDR2 FRNRAP. The CDR3 region has the DNA TGTGCTAGTGGTTTGGTCGCTAGCGGGAGGAGCTCCTACAATGAGCAGTTCTTC. Its translation: CASGLVASGRSSYNEQFF. Together with reference TRBV12-5 and TRBJ2-1, the CDR3 gives the full variable domain: DARVTQTPRHKVTEMGQEVTMRCQPILGHNTVFWYRQTMMQGLELLAYFRNRAPLDDSGMPKDRFSAEMPDATLATLKIQPSEPRDSAVYFCASGLVASGRSSYNEQFFGPGTRLTVL.

This clone has just one count. The chain employs TRBV19 and TRBJ2-7, with 13 positions matching TRBD2. The ends lost 8 bases at V and 4 bases at J; junction bases unmatched: 8. This CDR3 is 15 amino acids long. In germline, CDR1 is LNHDA, CDR2 SQIVND (reference sequence). DNA of the CDR3: TGTGCCAGTGGGGGACTAGCGGGAACGGGGTACGAGCAGTACTTC. Its protein product is CASGGLAGTGYEQYF.

The CDR3 DNA follows: TGTGCCAGTAGTGCCAGGACAGGGCGCATGAACACTGAAGCTTTCTTT. Protein product: CASSARTGRMNTEAFF. The V call is TRBV19, the J call TRBJ1-1; TRBD1 agrees at 8 bases. CDR3 size: 16 residues. V shed 5 bases, J shed 0 bases, and the junction held 8 bases outside the gene matches. The germline V gene encodes CDR1 LNHDA and CDR2 SQIVND (reference sequence).

The V gene is TRBV28, the J gene TRBJ1-2; D perhaps matches TRBD1 (6 bases). Germline CDR1 and CDR2: MDHEN and SYDVKM. This CDR3 has 12 amino acids. The V end lost 5 bases, the J end lost 4 bases, and 8 bases lay between the germline ends. CDR3 nucleotide sequence: TGTGCCAGCAGTCGGGACACCTATGGCTACACCTTC. This translates into CASSRDTYGYTF.

J is TRBJ2-2 and V is TRBV30; weak D call: TRBD1 (5 bases). Trimming left V 4 bases short and J 8 bases short, with 8 bases between. There are 11 residues in the CDR3. Germline CDR1 is GTSNPN and CDR2 is SVGIG (reference sequence). CDR3 amino acids: CAWIGVGELFF. CDR3 nucleotides: TGTGCCTGGATAGGGGTAGGGGAGCTGTTTTTT.

This clone has more than one count but fewer than ten. V is TRBV15 and J is TRBJ1-1; unclear D gene. The germline gives CDR1 LNHNV, CDR2 YYDKDF (reference sequence). The length of the CDR3 is 16 residues. V was shortened by 0 bases and J by 0 bases, with 11 bases between the two germline ends. The DNA of the CDR3 is TGTGCCACCAGCAGAGATCTGGGGAACATGAACACTGAAGCTTTCTTT. Protein: CATSRDLGNMNTEAFF. Variable domain in full (rest from reference TRBV15 and TRBJ1-1): DAMVIQNPRYQVTQFGKPVTLSCSQTLNHNVMYWYQQKSSQAPKLLFHYYDKDFNNEADTPDNFQSRRPNTSFCFLDIRSPGLGDTAMYLCATSRDLGNMNTEAFFGQGTRLTVV.

This chain uses TRBV30 with TRBJ2-5; perhaps TRBD1 as D (5 bases). The CDR3 is 13 amino acids. The V and J ends lost 0 bases and 7 bases respectively, with 12 bases between them. CDR1 GTSNPN and CDR2 SVGIG come from the germline V gene (reference sequence). CDR3 coding DNA: TGTGCCTGGAGTGTCAGGGATGTCGGGACCCAGTACTTC. Translated, it gives CAWSVRDVGTQYF.

This chain connects TRBV6-5 to TRBJ1-6; D is undetermined. Germline assignment: CDR1 MNHEY and CDR2 SVGAGI. Trimming removed 7 bases at V and 10 bases at J, with 14 bases between. The CDR3 is 13 residues long. The CDR3 DNA sequence: TGTGCCAGCACCCCGACATGGGTATCACCCCTCCACTTT. Protein product: CASTPTWVSPLHF.

This chain joins TRBV29-1 and TRBJ1-2; tentatively, D is TRBD1 (5 bases). The V end was cut by 4 bases, the J end by 0 bases, with 15 bases between. Germline V gives CDR1 SQVTM, CDR2 ANQGSEA. The CDR3 is 15 amino acids. DNA of the CDR3: TGCAGCGTTGTGAGGAGGGACTCGACTAACTATGGCTACACCTTC. Encoded protein: CSVVRRDSTNYGYTF.

The chain employs TRBV7-3 and TRBJ2-1, with 9 positions matching TRBD2. V shed 5 bases and J 4 bases; nucleotides not matched to a gene: 6. The length of the CDR3 is 15 residues. Germline values: CDR1 SGHTA, CDR2 FQGTGA. The CDR3, as DNA: TGTGCCAGCAGCCCTTCGCGGGAGGGTTACAATGAGCAGTTCTTC. Amino acid sequence: CASSPSREGYNEQFF.

The J gene is TRBJ1-6, the V gene TRBV7-8; 7 nucleotides match TRBD1. Germline CDR1 SGHVS, CDR2 FQNEAQ. V shed 1 base, J shed 5 bases, and the junction held 2 bases outside the gene matches. This CDR3 is 15 amino acids long. The CDR3 nucleotides are TGTGCCAGCAGCTTAGGGGACAGAGATAATTCACCCCTCCACTTT. This sequence encodes CASSLGDRDNSPLHF. Filled out from reference TRBV7-8 and TRBJ1-6, the complete variable domain reads GAGVSQSPRYKVAKRGQDVALRCDPISGHVSLFWYQQALGQGPEFLTYFQNEAQLDKSGLPSDRFFAERPEGSVSTLKIQRTQQEDSAVYLCASSLGDRDNSPLHFGNGTRLTVT.

This chain uses TRBV5-1 with TRBJ1-2, with 7 bases aligning to TRBD1. V lost 4 bases to trimming and J lost 4 bases; unmatched junction nucleotides: 13. CDR3 size: 16 residues. Germline V gene data show CDR1 as SGHRS and CDR2 as YFSETQ. The CDR3 DNA reads as TGCGCCAGCAGCAGAACCCCGGACAGGACTCTCTATGGCTACACCTTC. Protein: CASSRTPDRTLYGYTF.

This clone was found once. The chain joins TRBV24-1 to TRBJ2-5, with TRBD2 identical over 9 bases. Germline V gives CDR1 KGHDR, CDR2 SFDVKD. J was trimmed by 4 bases and V by 3 bases; bases with no gene match: 8. This CDR3 region has 16 residues. Here the CDR3 reads CATSDRQGLARETQYF. The CDR3 bases are TGTGCCACCAGTGATCGGCAGGGACTAGCAAGAGAGACCCAGTACTTC.

This clone was found once. The rearrangement joins TRBV7-3 to TRBJ2-1; D remains ambiguous. Looked up from germline, CDR1 is SGHTA and CDR2 is FQGTGA. The length of the CDR3 is 13 residues. V was cut by 2 bases and J by 8 bases, with 10 bases left in between. The chain's CDR3 is CASSLDRTDEQFF. The CDR3 nucleotides are TGTGCCAGCAGCTTAGATCGTACAGATGAGCAGTTCTTC. Full variable domain (outside the CDR3, taken from reference TRBV7-3 and TRBJ2-1): GAGVSQTPSNKVTEKGKYVELRCDPISGHTALYWYRQSLGQGPEFLIYFQGTGAADDSGLPNDRFFAVRPEGSVSTLKIQRTERGDSAVYLCASSLDRTDEQFFGPGTRLTVL.

The chain couples TRBV2 to TRBJ1-4, with TRBD1 matching over 9 bases. Germline V gene data show CDR1 as SNHLY and CDR2 as FYNNEI. This CDR3 has 15 amino acids. Germline trimming cut 5 bases from V and 7 bases from J; bases unmatched to any gene: 8. CDR3 DNA sequence: TGTGCCAGCAGTCCGGACAGGGGAGTTAGTGAAAAACTGTTTTTT. Translated, it gives CASSPDRGVSEKLFF.

J is TRBJ1-1 and V is TRBV5-6, with D tentatively TRBD1 (5 bases). The CDR3 is 13 amino acids. Trimming pared 0 bases from V and 6 bases from J, leaving 9 bases between. Looked up from germline, CDR1 is SGHDT and CDR2 is YYEEEE. For the CDR3, the DNA is TGTGCCAGCAGCTTGGCAGGGAGGTCTGAAGCTTTCTTT. It translates to CASSLAGRSEAFF.

The rearrangement uses TRBV5-1 and TRBJ2-5; TRBD2 matches 8 bases. This CDR3 contains 14 residues. The V segment lost 4 bases and the J segment 5 bases; nucleotides outside the gene matches: 7. Germline V gene lookup returns CDR1 SGHRS and CDR2 YFSETQ. The CDR3 here is CASSRTSPTETQYF. The CDR3 nucleotides read TGCGCCAGCAGCCGGACTAGCCCCACCGAGACCCAGTACTTC.

The V call is TRBV21-1, the J call TRBJ2-1. TRBV21-1 is marked as a pseudogene. This CDR3 contains 13 residues. As DNA, the CDR3 is TGTGCCAGCAGCGGACGGGACGTCAATGAGCAGTTCTTC. Its translation is CASSGRDVNEQFF.

The chain is built from TRBV9 and TRBJ2-1; 12 positions match TRBD2. The length of the CDR3 is 16 residues. V gave up 4 bases and J gave up 7 bases; unmatched junction bases: 9. Germline CDR1 reads SGDLS; CDR2 reads YYNGEE. The CDR3 protein is CASSFLAGGPWNEQFF. DNA for the CDR3: TGTGCCAGCAGCTTTCTAGCGGGAGGGCCTTGGAATGAGCAGTTCTTC.

V gene TRBV15 combines with J gene TRBJ2-3; 9 nucleotides match TRBD1. The CDR3 is made up of 15 amino acids. Germline V gene lookup returns CDR1 LNHNV and CDR2 YYDKDF (reference sequence). Trimming cost V 3 bases and J 2 bases; bases outside gene matches: 3. CDR3 nucleotide sequence: TGTGCCACCAGCAGCCGGACAGGGGACACAGATACGCAGTATTTT. It codes for CATSSRTGDTDTQYF.

This sequence joins TRBV7-9 and TRBJ1-4; 7 bases fit TRBD1. This CDR3 has 14 amino acids. The V gene's germline CDR1 is SEHNR and CDR2 FQNEAQ (reference sequence). The ends lost 4 bases at V and 8 bases at J; junction bases unmatched: 7. The CDR3 reads CASSSTGTSEKLFF. Here the CDR3 DNA reads TGTGCCAGCAGCTCGACAGGGACCAGCGAAAAACTGTTTTTT.

The rearrangement joins TRBV3-1 (or the pseudogene TRBV3-2) to TRBJ1-2; 8 bases map to TRBD1. The CDR3 contains 16 residues. Germline CDR1 is LGHDT and CDR2 is YNNKEL (reference sequence). J lost 2 bases, V lost 4 bases, and 9 bases had no gene match. The CDR3 DNA is TGTGCCAGCAGCCGTGGACAGGGCCCAGGGAACTATGGCTACACCTTC. It encodes CASSRGQGPGNYGYTF.